The entry that follows covers one T cell receptor (beta chain) sequence. Its antigen is unknown. The sample is drawn from a study of T cells in Graves' hyperthyroidism and ophthalmopathy. The study, taken as a whole, reports: Most expanded thyroid clonotypes above 0.001 also appeared in blood.

The CDR3 regions of TCR beta were amplified from RNA transcripts. RT-PCR in the first round (using the HTBI primer set) targeted the TCR CDR3. One entry per CDR3 protein, called by TCRdb with MiXCR from the multiplex PCR reads. The sample holds roughly 570,000 distinct CDR3 sequences, about 45% seen once. This CDR3 is 15 amino acids long. V was trimmed by 4 bases and J by 5 bases, leaving 17 bases between them. This receptor was identified in a woman aged 18-35 years with Graves' hyperthyroidism. The sample consisted of peripheral blood or thyroid tissue (not recorded which). This chain uses TRBV12-3 or TRBV12-4 with TRBJ2-5, with D tentatively TRBD2 (6 bases). This chain's CDR3 is CASSSPRDGQETQYF. For the CDR3, the DNA is TGTGCCAGCAGTTCACCGCGGGACGGGCAGGAGACCCAGTACTTC.